The 24 T cell receptor beta chains below come from one sample, sequenced in a study of cytomegalovirus exposure and HLA in healthy donors. PCR was performed using 60 Vbeta and 13 Jbeta primers. The data were produced by immunoSEQ multiplex PCR, yet TCRdb's version contains in-frame clones alone and is incomplete. The data contain about 180,000 clones, approximately 82% of them singletons. Material: PBMCs. Receptors were obtained from a woman aged 30 to 39 in good health and CMV-seronegative.

This chain connects TRBV4-2 to TRBJ2-1; TRBD2 matches at 7 bases. Germline V gene data show CDR1 as LGHNA and CDR2 as YNFKEQ. V lost 0 bases to trimming and J lost 2 bases; unmatched junction nucleotides: 4. The CDR3 totals 16 residues. The CDR3 loop is CASSQEGGNAYNEQFF. The CDR3 DNA follows: TGTGCCAGCAGCCAAGAGGGAGGGAACGCCTACAATGAGCAGTTCTTC.

The rearrangement joins TRBV6-5 to TRBJ2-3; a weak D match, TRBD2 (7 bases). Trimming took 2 bases from V and 1 from J, leaving 13 bases between them. The germline gives CDR1 MNHEY, CDR2 SVGAGI. This CDR3 is 16 amino acids long. CDR3: CASSYNSGGRTDTQYF. In DNA, the CDR3 is TGTGCCAGCAGTTACAATTCGGGGGGCCGCACAGATACGCAGTATTTT.

V and J are TRBV7-9 and TRBJ2-1; 8 nucleotides agree with TRBD1. J was trimmed by 7 bases and V by 0 bases; bases with no gene match: 17. The CDR3 has 19 amino acids. Germline V CDR1 and CDR2: SEHNR, FQNEAQ (reference sequence). The CDR3 protein is CASSLALIVWGTGRNEQFF. The CDR3 DNA sequence: TGTGCCAGCAGCTTAGCGCTAATTGTTTGGGGGACAGGTAGGAATGAGCAGTTCTTC.

CDR3 region: CASSPQERGQETQYF. The CDR3 DNA reads as TGTGCCAGCAGTCCCCAGGAGCGGGGTCAAGAGACCCAGTACTTC. The V gene is TRBV28, the J gene TRBJ2-5; 7 bases line up with TRBD2. This CDR3 has 15 residues. Trimming at V came to 5 bases and at J to 2 bases, leaving 8 bases not matched to a gene. Germline-derived CDR1 and CDR2 are MDHEN and SYDVKM.

As regards this clone: Other DNA sequences in the same sample also yield this CDR3. This chain links TRBV7-2 with TRBJ2-5, with 7 bases that match TRBD2. The CDR3 has 14 amino acids. V shed 1 base and J 5 bases; nucleotides not matched to a gene: 4. Per germline, CDR1 SGHTA and CDR2 FQGNSA. The CDR3 DNA sequence: TGTGCCAGCAGCTTAGGATCCGGGGGGGAGACCCAGTACTTC. Encoded protein: CASSLGSGGETQYF.

The chain is built from TRBV5-4 and TRBJ2-6; D perhaps matches TRBD1 (5 bases). This CDR3 has 15 residues. CDR1 is SGHNT and CDR2 is YYREEE in the germline V gene (reference sequence). The ends were cut back, 3 bases at V and 0 bases at J, with 7 bases in the middle. This CDR3 reads CASSSQASGANVLTF. In DNA, the CDR3 is TGTGCCAGCAGCTCACAGGCCTCTGGGGCCAACGTCCTGACTTTC. The full variable domain, rest sourced from reference TRBV5-4 and TRBJ2-6, is ETGVTQSPTHLIKTRGQQVTLRCSSQSGHNTVSWYQQALGQGPQFIFQYYREEENGRGNFPPRFSGLQFPNYSSELNVNALELDDSALYLCASSSQASGANVLTFGAGSRLTVL.

This CDR3 is CATVNRGRVRTEAFF. Here the CDR3 DNA reads TGTGCCACCGTAAACAGGGGGCGGGTTAGGACTGAAGCTTTCTTT. V gene TRBV19 combines with J gene TRBJ1-1, with TRBD1 identical over 9 bases. V lost 10 bases to trimming and J lost 5 bases; unmatched junction nucleotides: 14. Germline values: CDR1 LNHDA, CDR2 SQIVND (reference sequence). This CDR3 is built from 15 residues.

The rearrangement uses TRBV15 and TRBJ1-1; 9 nucleotides agree with TRBD1. This CDR3 spans 13 amino acids. CDR1 and CDR2 (germline): LNHNV, YYDKDF (reference sequence). V trimming: 7 bases; J trimming: 10 bases; junction bases outside the gene matches: 10. DNA for the CDR3: TGTGCCACCACCTGGGACGGACAGGGGACAGCTTTCTTT. Protein: CATTWDGQGTAFF. Variable domain in full (rest from reference TRBV15 and TRBJ1-1): DAMVIQNPRYQVTQFGKPVTLSCSQTLNHNVMYWYQQKSSQAPKLLFHYYDKDFNNEADTPDNFQSRRPNTSFCFLDIRSPGLGDTAMYLCATTWDGQGTAFFGQGTRLTVV.

V and J are TRBV7-8 and TRBJ1-1, with D uncertain. In germline, CDR1 is SGHVS, CDR2 FQNEAQ. This CDR3 is 14 amino acids long. Trimming took off 0 bases at V and 5 bases at J, with 10 bases between the two ends. Here the CDR3 reads CASSLASGSTEAFF. DNA of the CDR3: TGTGCCAGCAGCTTAGCCAGCGGGAGTACTGAAGCTTTCTTT.

The chain is built from TRBV4-3 and TRBJ2-2, with 8 bases that match TRBD1. This CDR3 contains 17 residues. From germline, CDR1 is LGHNA and CDR2 YSLEER. Trimming removed 2 bases from V and 2 bases from J; junction bases left unmatched: 7. In DNA form, the CDR3 reads TGCGCCAGCAGCCAAAGAACGACAGGGGTAAACACCGGGGAGCTGTTTTTT. Translated, it gives CASSQRTTGVNTGELFF.

The chain is built from TRBV6-1 and TRBJ1-2, with D possibly TRBD1 on 6 matching bases. There are 17 residues in the CDR3. Germline V gene data show CDR1 as MNHNS and CDR2 as SASEGT. Trimming left V 1 base short and J 5 bases short, with 20 bases between. The CDR3 spells CASSEVVTGKRFYGYTF. CDR3 DNA: TGTGCCAGCAGTGAAGTCGTTACAGGGAAGCGGTTTTATGGCTACACCTTC.

V usage is TRBV19 and J usage is TRBJ2-6; D perhaps matches TRBD1 (6 bases). V dropped 7 bases and J dropped 0 bases, with 10 bases sitting between them. The CDR3 contains 15 residues. The germline V gene encodes CDR1 LNHDA and CDR2 SQIVND (reference sequence). CDR3 sequence: CASTPGDSGANVLTF. Here the CDR3 DNA reads TGTGCCAGTACGCCAGGGGACTCTGGGGCCAACGTCCTGACTTTC.

The rearrangement uses TRBV2 and TRBJ1-1, with D perhaps matching TRBD1 (6 bases). The ends were cut back, 6 bases at V and 5 bases at J, with 13 bases in the middle. Germline loops: CDR1 SNHLY, CDR2 FYNNEI. The CDR3 spans 13 residues. In nucleotides, the CDR3 is TGTGCCAGCAGAGGGGACATGGGGACTGAAGCTTTCTTT. Translating it yields CASRGDMGTEAFF.

The J gene is TRBJ2-3, the V gene TRBV5-1; a weak D match, TRBD2 (5 bases). The CDR3 has 15 amino acids. The V gene lost 2 bases and the J gene lost 0 bases, with 10 bases spanning the gap. From germline, CDR1 is SGHRS and CDR2 YFSETQ. As DNA, the CDR3 is TGCGCCAGCAGCTTAGTAGCGTCTAGCACAGATACGCAGTATTTT. This codes for CASSLVASSTDTQYF.

V gene TRBV5-5 combines with J gene TRBJ2-7; possibly TRBD2 for D (5 bases). Germline loops: CDR1 SGHKS, CDR2 YYEKEE (reference sequence). V lost 4 bases and J lost 6, with 14 bases in between. The CDR3 spans 13 residues. The CDR3 region is CASSLPPGSEQYF. The DNA for the CDR3 is TGTGCCAGCAGCCTCCCGCCGGGAAGCGAGCAGTACTTC.

The rearrangement links TRBV15 to TRBJ2-5; TRBD2 is a possible D gene (6 bases). Trimming pared 0 bases from V and 0 bases from J, leaving 8 bases between. Germline CDR1 LNHNV, CDR2 YYDKDF (reference sequence). This CDR3 comprises 15 residues. This chain's CDR3 is CATSREGRYQETQYF. The CDR3 region has the DNA TGTGCCACCAGCAGAGAAGGGAGGTACCAAGAGACCCAGTACTTC. The full variable domain, in which reference TRBV15 and TRBJ2-5 provide the parts outside the CDR3, is DAMVIQNPRYQVTQFGKPVTLSCSQTLNHNVMYWYQQKSSQAPKLLFHYYDKDFNNEADTPDNFQSRRPNTSFCFLDIRSPGLGDTAMYLCATSREGRYQETQYFGPGTRLLVL.

This clone was detected only a few times. V is TRBV5-1 and J is TRBJ1-2, with a possible D match to TRBD1 (6 bases). Trimming took off 5 bases at V and 2 bases at J, with 10 bases between the two ends. The CDR3 has 13 residues. CDR1 is SGHRS and CDR2 is YFSETQ in the germline V gene. The CDR3 bases are TGCGCCAGCAGAGGGGGGGTGAACTATGGCTACACCTTC. Amino acid sequence: CASRGGVNYGYTF.

The chain carries TRBV5-1 and TRBJ1-5; D is uncertain. This CDR3 is built from 14 residues. In germline, CDR1 is SGHRS, CDR2 YFSETQ. Trimming cost V 0 bases and J 1 base, with 5 bases left between them. The CDR3 region has the DNA TGCGCCAGCAGCTTGGACGGGAGCAATCAGCCCCAGCATTTT. Translated: CASSLDGSNQPQHF.

This CDR3 reads CASSVSPTSGRRNEQFF. The CDR3 nucleotides read TGTGCCAGCAGCGTATCCCCTACTAGCGGGAGAAGGAATGAGCAGTTCTTC. The chain joins TRBV9 to TRBJ2-1; 11 bases fit TRBD2. Germline V lookup: CDR1 SGDLS, CDR2 YYNGEE. The CDR3 covers 17 residues. The J segment lost 7 bases and the V segment lost 1 base, leaving 10 bases of the junction unmatched.

V is TRBV19 and J is TRBJ2-7, with 9 bases lining up with TRBD1. The CDR3 is 15 amino acids. With 5 bases clipped from V and 0 bases from J, the junction kept 5 bases outside the gene matches. CDR1 and CDR2 from the germline V gene are LNHDA and SQIVND (reference sequence). The DNA for the CDR3 is TGTGCCAGTAGTCTAAGGACAGGGGACTCCTACGAGCAGTACTTC. As protein: CASSLRTGDSYEQYF.

The chain links TRBV29-1 to TRBJ2-7; tentative D call: TRBD2 (6 bases). V lost 7 bases, J lost 2 bases, and 15 bases lay in between. The CDR3 is 13 residues long. Germline V gene lookup returns CDR1 SQVTM and CDR2 ANQGSEA. The CDR3 DNA sequence: TGCAGCGCTATAACAGGCGGGACCTACGAGCAGTACTTC. It yields the protein CSAITGGTYEQYF.

The rearrangement links TRBV30 to TRBJ1-1, with a tentative D call TRBD1 (6 bases). The CDR3 runs 15 residues. Trimming removed 0 bases from V and 0 bases from J, with 11 bases in between. Germline V gene lookup returns CDR1 GTSNPN and CDR2 SVGIG (reference sequence). This CDR3 is CAWSVAGALNTEAFF. Here the CDR3 DNA reads TGTGCCTGGAGTGTCGCGGGGGCTCTGAACACTGAAGCTTTCTTT.

V and J are TRBV27 and TRBJ1-5; TRBD1 aligns across 9 bases. The ends lost 5 bases at V and 6 bases at J; junction bases unmatched: 11. CDR3 length: 16 residues. The V gene's germline CDR1 is MNHEY and CDR2 SMNVEV (reference sequence). CDR3 DNA: TGTGCCAGCAGTACCGGGACAGGGATAGTGGGTCAGCCCCAGCATTTT. It yields the protein CASSTGTGIVGQPQHF.

The rearrangement uses TRBV9 and TRBJ2-3; TRBD2 might be the D (5 bases). The CDR3 extends over 16 amino acids. Between the trimmed V and J ends, which lost 2 bases and 5 bases, there was a span of 18 bases. Germline CDR1 and CDR2: SGDLS and YYNGEE. The CDR3 coding sequence is TGTGCCAGCAGCGTCCCGCCTAGCATGGGCTTAGATACGCAGTATTTT. Protein product: CASSVPPSMGLDTQYF.